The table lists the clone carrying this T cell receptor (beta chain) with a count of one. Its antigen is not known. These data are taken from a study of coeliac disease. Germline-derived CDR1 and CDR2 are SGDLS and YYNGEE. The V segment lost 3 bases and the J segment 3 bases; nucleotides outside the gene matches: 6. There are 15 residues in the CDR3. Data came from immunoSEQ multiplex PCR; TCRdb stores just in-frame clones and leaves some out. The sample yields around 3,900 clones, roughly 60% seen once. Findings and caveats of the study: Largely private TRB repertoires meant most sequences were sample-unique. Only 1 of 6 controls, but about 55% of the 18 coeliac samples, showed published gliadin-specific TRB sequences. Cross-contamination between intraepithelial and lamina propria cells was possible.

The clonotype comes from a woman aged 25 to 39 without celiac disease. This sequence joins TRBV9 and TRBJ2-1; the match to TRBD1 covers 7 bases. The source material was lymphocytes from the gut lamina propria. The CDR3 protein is CASSARDRSYNEQFF. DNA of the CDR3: TGTGCCAGCAGCGCCAGGGACAGAAGCTACAATGAGCAGTTCTTC. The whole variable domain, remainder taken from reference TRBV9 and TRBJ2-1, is DSGVTQTPKHLITATGQRVTLRCSPRSGDLSVYWYQQSLDQGLQFLIQYYNGEERAKGNILERFSAQQFPDLHSELNLSSLELGDSALYFCASSARDRSYNEQFFGPGTRLTVL.